This T cell receptor beta chain emerged from a study of blood T cell repertoires in COVID-19. The repertoire was sequenced with immunoSEQ multiplex PCR; TCRdb's copy has only in-frame clones and lacks some. The sample contains fewer than 75,000 clones, 85% to 95% of which appear only once. Germline CDR1 reads MNHEY; CDR2 reads SMNVEV (reference sequence). This CDR3 is 16 amino acids long. Trimming left V 2 bases short and J 2 bases short, with 14 bases between. The TCR was taken from a man aged 50 to 59 with active COVID-19. The chain joins TRBV27 to TRBJ2-3; D gene uncertain. The sample taken for sequencing was peripheral blood. For the CDR3, the DNA is TGTGCCAGCAGTTTAATTCAGGATATGGACACAGATACGCAGTATTTT. Its translation is CASSLIQDMDTDTQYF.